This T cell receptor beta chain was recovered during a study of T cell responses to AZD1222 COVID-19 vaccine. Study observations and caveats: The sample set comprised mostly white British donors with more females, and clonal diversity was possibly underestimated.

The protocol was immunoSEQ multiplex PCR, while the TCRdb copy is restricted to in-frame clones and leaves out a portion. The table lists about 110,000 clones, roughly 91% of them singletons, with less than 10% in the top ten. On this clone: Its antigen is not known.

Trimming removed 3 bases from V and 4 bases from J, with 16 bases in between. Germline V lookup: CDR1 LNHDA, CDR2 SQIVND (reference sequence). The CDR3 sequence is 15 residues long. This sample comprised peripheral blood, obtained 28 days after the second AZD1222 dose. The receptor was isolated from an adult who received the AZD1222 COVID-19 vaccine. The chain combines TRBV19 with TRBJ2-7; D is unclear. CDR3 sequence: CASSMARSWGYEQYF. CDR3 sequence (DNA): TGTGCCAGTAGTATGGCCCGGTCTTGGGGATACGAGCAGTACTTC.